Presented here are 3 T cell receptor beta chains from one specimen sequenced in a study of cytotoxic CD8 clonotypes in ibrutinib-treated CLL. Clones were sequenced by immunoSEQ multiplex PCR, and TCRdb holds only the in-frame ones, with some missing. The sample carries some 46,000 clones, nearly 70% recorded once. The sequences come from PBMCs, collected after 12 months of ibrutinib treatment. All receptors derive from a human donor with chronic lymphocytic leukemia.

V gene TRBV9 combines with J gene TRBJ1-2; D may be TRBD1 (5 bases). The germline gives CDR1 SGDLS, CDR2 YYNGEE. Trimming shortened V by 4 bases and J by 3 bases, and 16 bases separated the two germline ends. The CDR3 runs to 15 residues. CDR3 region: CASSPSQTDYYGYTF. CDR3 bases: TGTGCCAGCAGCCCTAGTCAGACAGACTACTATGGCTACACCTTC. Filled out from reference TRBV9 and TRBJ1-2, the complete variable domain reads DSGVTQTPKHLITATGQRVTLRCSPRSGDLSVYWYQQSLDQGLQFLIQYYNGEERAKGNILERFSAQQFPDLHSELNLSSLELGDSALYFCASSPSQTDYYGYTFGSGTRLTVV.

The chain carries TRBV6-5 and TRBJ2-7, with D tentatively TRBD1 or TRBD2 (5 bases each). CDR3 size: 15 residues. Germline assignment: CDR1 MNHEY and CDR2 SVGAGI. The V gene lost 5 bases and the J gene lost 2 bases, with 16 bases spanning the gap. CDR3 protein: CASSPDRVGAYEQYF. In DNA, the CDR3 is TGTGCCAGCAGTCCGGACCGTGTGGGGGCCTACGAGCAGTACTTC.

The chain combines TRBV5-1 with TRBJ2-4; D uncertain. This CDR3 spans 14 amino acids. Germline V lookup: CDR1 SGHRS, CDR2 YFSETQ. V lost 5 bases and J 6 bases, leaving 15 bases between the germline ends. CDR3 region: CASRSGPGGNIQYF. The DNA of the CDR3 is TGCGCCAGCAGATCGGGCCCAGGCGGAAACATTCAGTACTTC.